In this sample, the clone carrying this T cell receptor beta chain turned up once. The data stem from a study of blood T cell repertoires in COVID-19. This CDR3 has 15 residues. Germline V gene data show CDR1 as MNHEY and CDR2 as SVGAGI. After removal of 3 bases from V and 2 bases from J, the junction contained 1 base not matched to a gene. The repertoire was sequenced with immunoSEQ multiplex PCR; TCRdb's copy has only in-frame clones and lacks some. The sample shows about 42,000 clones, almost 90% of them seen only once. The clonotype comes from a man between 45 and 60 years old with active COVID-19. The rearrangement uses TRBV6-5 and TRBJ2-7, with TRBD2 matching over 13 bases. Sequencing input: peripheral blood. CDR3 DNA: TGTGCCAGCAGTTATACTAGCGGGGGGGCCTACGAGCAGTACTTC. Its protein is CASSYTSGGAYEQYF.